This T cell receptor (beta chain) was found in a study of monozygotic twins with inflammatory bowel disease. This CDR3 comprises 14 residues. Whole blood served as the source of total RNA, and no T cell sorting took place. Two nested PCRs, run for roughly 17 and 9 cycles, were applied to TCRalpha and TCRbeta cDNA. TCRdb reprocessed the 5' RACE reads, with one entry per CDR3 protein and no DNA. The listing records 150,000 to 200,000 distinct CDR3 sequences. The chain employs TRBV12-3 or TRBV12-4 and TRBJ1-4; TCRdb calls TRBD1, which cannot be checked without DNA. The TCR sequence derives from a human donor with ulcerative colitis or Crohn's disease, or a healthy co-twin of an affected twin (not recorded which). What was sequenced was blood. This chain's CDR3 is CASSLTGDNEKLFF.